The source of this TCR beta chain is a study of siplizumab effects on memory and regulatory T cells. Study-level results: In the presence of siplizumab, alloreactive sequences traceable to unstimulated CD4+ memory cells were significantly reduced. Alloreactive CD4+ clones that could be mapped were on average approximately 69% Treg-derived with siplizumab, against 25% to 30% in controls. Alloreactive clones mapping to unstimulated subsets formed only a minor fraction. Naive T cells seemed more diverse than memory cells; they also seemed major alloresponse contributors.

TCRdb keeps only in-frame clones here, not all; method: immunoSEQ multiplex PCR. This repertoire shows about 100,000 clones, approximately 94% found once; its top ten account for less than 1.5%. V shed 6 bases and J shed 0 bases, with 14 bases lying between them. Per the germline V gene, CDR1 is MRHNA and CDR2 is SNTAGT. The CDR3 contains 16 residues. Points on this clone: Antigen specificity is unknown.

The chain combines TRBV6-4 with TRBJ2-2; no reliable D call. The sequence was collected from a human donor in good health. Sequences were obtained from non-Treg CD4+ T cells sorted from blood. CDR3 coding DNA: TGTGCCAGCAGCTCCCTCCCCAATTCGAACACCGGGGAGCTGTTTTTT. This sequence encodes CASSSLPNSNTGELFF.